Presented here are 17 T cell receptor beta chains from one specimen sequenced in a study of shared clonotypes between healthy human individuals. Repertoires were generated with immunoSEQ multiplex PCR, while TCRdb's copy carries only in-frame clones and drops some. In the table there are roughly 1.5 million clones, around 98% of which are singletons. Sequenced input: naive CD4+ T cells sorted from blood. Subset specified: CD45RA+ positively selected. Receptors originate from a man aged 25 to 45 in good health.

The chain joins TRBV14 to TRBJ2-1, with TRBD2 matching 9 bases. V was pared by 0 bases and J by 7 bases, with 13 bases of the junction left unmatched. The CDR3 runs 18 residues. Germline V gene sequence: CDR1 SGHDN, CDR2 FVKESK. DNA of the CDR3: TGTGCCAGCAGCCAAGATCTCAGGAGCGGGAGGATGTGGAATGAGCAGTTCTTC. Residues: CASSQDLRSGRMWNEQFF.

The chain carries TRBV19 and TRBJ1-3; TRBD1 is a possible D gene (6 bases). This CDR3 spans 15 amino acids. Looked up from germline, CDR1 is LNHDA and CDR2 is SQIVND (reference sequence). V shed 3 bases and J shed 4 bases, with 13 bases lying between them. CDR3 sequence reads: CASSIPSGTGNTIYF. The CDR3 DNA sequence: TGTGCCAGTAGTATTCCCTCCGGGACAGGAAACACCATATATTTT.

The CDR3 DNA reads TGTGCCAGCAGTTTTGAGCGGAAGCAGACCTCTCACTACAATGAGCAGTTCTTC. It codes for CASSFERKQTSHYNEQFF. The chain joins TRBV28 to TRBJ2-1; perhaps TRBD2 as D (5 bases). The CDR3 loop spans 18 amino acids. Germline CDR1 MDHEN, CDR2 SYDVKM. Trimming left V 3 bases short and J 3 bases short, with 21 bases between.

The V and J genes are TRBV11-3 and TRBJ2-7; possibly TRBD2 for D (6 bases). Germline loops: CDR1 SGHNT, CDR2 YENEEA. The length of the CDR3 is 15 residues. Deletions cut 3 bases from V and 1 base from J, with 13 bases between. CDR3 sequence reads: CASSLAFGSSYEQYF. The CDR3 DNA reads as TGTGCCAGCAGCTTGGCCTTCGGGAGTTCCTACGAGCAGTACTTC.

This clone showed up just once. The CDR3 spells CASNSRSYTGELFF. CDR3 sequence (DNA): TGTGCCAGCAACTCCAGGAGTTACACCGGGGAGCTGTTTTTT. The V gene is TRBV2, the J gene TRBJ2-2; the D is unclear. CDR3 length: 14 residues. CDR1 and CDR2 (germline): SNHLY, FYNNEI. V was clipped by 7 bases and J by 3 bases, with 12 bases between them.

The rearrangement links TRBV9 to TRBJ2-3; 10 positions agree with TRBD2. CDR1 and CDR2 (germline): SGDLS, YYNGEE. The trim removed 3 bases at V and 6 bases at J, leaving 4 bases unmatched. The CDR3 spans 14 residues. CDR3 residues: CASSDSSGSDTQYF. CDR3 bases: TGTGCCAGCAGCGACTCTAGCGGGAGTGATACGCAGTATTTT.

The genes are TRBV25-1 and TRBJ2-1; D is tentatively TRBD1 or TRBD2 (6 bases each). The CDR3 sequence is 16 residues long. Per the germline V gene, CDR1 is MGHDK and CDR2 is SYGVNS. With 4 bases removed from V and 7 bases from J, the gap between germline ends came to 20 bases. The CDR3: CASSGVGGHGMNEQFF. As DNA, the CDR3 is TGTGCCAGCAGTGGAGTGGGGGGACATGGGATGAATGAGCAGTTCTTC. The whole variable domain, filled in from reference TRBV25-1 and TRBJ2-1, reads EADIYQTPRYLVIGTGKKITLECSQTMGHDKMYWYQQDPGMELHLIHYSYGVNSTEKGDLSSESTVSRIRTEHFPLTLESARPSHTSQYLCASSGVGGHGMNEQFFGPGTRLTVL.

This clone was detected only once. The chain has TRBV6-6 and TRBJ2-3; tentatively, D is TRBD2 (6 bases). Germline V gene sequence: CDR1 MNHNY, CDR2 SVGAGI (reference sequence). V was trimmed by 5 bases and J by 7 bases, leaving 13 bases between them. This CDR3 contains 13 residues. Here the CDR3 reads CASSSFGGNTQYF. DNA for the CDR3: TGTGCCAGCAGTAGCTTCGGGGGAAATACGCAGTATTTT.

This sequence joins TRBV10-3 and TRBJ2-7; TRBD2 might be the D (6 bases). V lost 4 bases and J lost 2, with 18 bases in between. The germline gives CDR1 ENHRY, CDR2 SYGVKD. The CDR3 runs to 16 residues. The CDR3 nucleotides read TGTGCCATCAGTGGGGGTCCGACGGAGGGAACCTACGAGCAGTACTTC. Encoded protein: CAISGGPTEGTYEQYF.

The chain has TRBV18 and TRBJ1-5; D remains ambiguous. The V end was cut by 2 bases, the J end by 2 bases, with 19 bases between. Germline CDR1 reads KGHSH; CDR2 reads LQKENI. There are 18 residues in the CDR3. The CDR3 coding sequence is TGTGCCAGCTCACCATCCTCTTTTGCGGGAGGCGGCAATCAGCCCCAGCATTTT. Translating gives CASSPSSFAGGGNQPQHF.

Only one count was recorded for this clone. Other DNA sequences in the same sample also yield this CDR3. The V and J genes are TRBV29-1 and TRBJ2-7; 7 bases map to TRBD1. Germline V gene sequence: CDR1 SQVTM, CDR2 ANQGSEA. CDR3 length equals 12 residues. V gave up 6 bases and J gave up 2 bases; unmatched junction bases: 4. The CDR3 DNA follows: TGCAGCGTCCGACAGGGAGCCTACGAGCAGTACTTC. This encodes CSVRQGAYEQYF.

The chain uses TRBV7-9 and TRBJ2-3, with TRBD2 as a possible D gene (6 bases). Trimming cost V 2 bases and J 0 bases, with 12 bases left between them. CDR1 and CDR2 from the germline V gene are SEHNR and FQNEAQ (reference sequence). This CDR3 comprises 16 residues. The chain's CDR3 is CASSLPGTPSTDTQYF. The CDR3 DNA follows: TGTGCCAGCAGCTTACCCGGGACTCCAAGCACAGATACGCAGTATTTT. The whole variable domain, filled in from reference TRBV7-9 and TRBJ2-3, reads DTGVSQNPRHKITKRGQNVTFRCDPISEHNRLYWYRQTLGQGPEFLTYFQNEAQLEKSRLLSDRFSAERPKGSFSTLEIQRTEQGDSAMYLCASSLPGTPSTDTQYFGPGTRLTVL.

The rearrangement uses TRBV5-4 and TRBJ1-5; 9 bases fit TRBD1. V shed 2 bases and J 7 bases; nucleotides not matched to a gene: 16. CDR1 SGHNT and CDR2 YYREEE come from the germline V gene (reference sequence). This CDR3 contains 18 residues. The DNA for the CDR3 is TGTGCCAGCAGCTTCACCATACAGGGGGCAGGAGGAAGGCAGCCCCAGCATTTT. Translating it yields CASSFTIQGAGGRQPQHF.

The CDR3 here is CASSLQGYNEQFF. The CDR3, as DNA: TGTGCCAGCAGCTTACAGGGTTACAATGAGCAGTTCTTC. The chain uses TRBV11-2 and TRBJ2-1; possibly TRBD1 for D (5 bases). The CDR3 has 13 residues. Germline CDR1 reads SGHAT; CDR2 reads FQNNGV. V lost 2 bases and J lost 4, with 6 bases in between.

This chain connects TRBV4-1 to TRBJ2-1; D gene ambiguous. V dropped 0 bases and J dropped 8 bases, with 11 bases sitting between them. This CDR3 has 14 amino acids. CDR1 MGHRA and CDR2 YSYEKL come from the germline V gene. The CDR3 protein is CASSQDPHQYEQFF. The CDR3 nucleotides read TGCGCCAGCAGCCAAGATCCCCACCAGTATGAGCAGTTCTTC.

The chain recombines TRBV6-1 with TRBJ2-7, with 7 bases that match TRBD2. J gave up 6 bases and V 6 bases, and 8 bases lay outside the gene matches. Germline loops: CDR1 MNHNS, CDR2 SASEGT. The CDR3 is made up of 13 amino acids. CDR3 in amino acids: CASSGRGVGEQYF. The CDR3 region has the DNA TGTGCCAGCAGCGGCCGGGGGGTTGGCGAGCAGTACTTC.

V is TRBV6-5 and J is TRBJ2-6; D is possibly TRBD1 or TRBD2 (6 bases each). The CDR3 sequence is 16 residues long. Between the trimmed V and J ends, which lost 2 bases and 8 bases, there was a span of 16 bases. Germline CDR1 is MNHEY and CDR2 is SVGAGI. The CDR3: CASSYRGRTPTNVLTF. DNA of the CDR3: TGTGCCAGCAGTTACCGGGGGCGTACTCCTACCAACGTCCTGACTTTC.